A single sample gave rise to the 5 T cell receptor beta chains below, sequenced in a study of CD8 T cells in ankylosing spondylitis. Study-level findings and limits: Ankylosing spondylitis blood appeared to be characterized by a TCR beta motif of several highly homologous variants.

TCRdb re-derived calls from the 5' RACE reads in MiXCR, one entry per CDR3 protein. The repertoire has some 400,000 distinct CDR3 sequences, 20% to 25% of them found once; the top ten carry 15% to 20%. Their antigens are not known. Sequencing used blood, either unsorted or a sorted T cell fraction (not recorded which). These receptors all stem from a male donor with ankylosing spondylitis.

The chain links TRBV11-1 to TRBJ1-2; D ambiguous. The CDR3 extends over 13 amino acids. In germline, CDR1 is SGHAT, CDR2 FQDESV (reference sequence). Trimming cost V 5 bases and J 4 bases, with 11 bases left between them. The CDR3, as DNA: TGTGCCAGCAGCCTGACATTCCGCTATGGCTACACCTTC. It codes for CASSLTFRYGYTF. The full variable domain, with the rest looked up from reference TRBV11-1 and TRBJ1-2, is EAEVAQSPRYKITEKSQAVAFWCDPISGHATLYWYRQILGQGPELLVQFQDESVVDDSQLPKDRFSAERLKGVDSTLKIQPAELGDSAMYLCASSLTFRYGYTFGSGTRLTVV.

This chain uses TRBV29-1 with TRBJ1-2; the match to TRBD1 covers 10 bases. This CDR3 is 17 amino acids long. The germline V gene has CDR1 SQVTM and CDR2 ANQGSEA. The V gene end was trimmed by 3 bases and the J gene end by 4 bases; junction bases not matched to a gene: 14. This CDR3 is CSVEEDGTGAAIYGYTF. Written as DNA, the CDR3 is TGCAGCGTTGAGGAGGACGGGACAGGGGCCGCAATCTATGGCTACACCTTC.

This clonotype was found a few times. This chain connects TRBV5-6 to TRBJ1-6, with D unresolved. CDR3 length equals 13 residues. V was cut by 3 bases and J by 7 bases, with 8 bases left in between. From germline, CDR1 is SGHDT and CDR2 YYEEEE. The DNA for the CDR3 is TGTGCCAGCAGCTCGAACTTAAATTCACCCCTCCACTTT. It encodes CASSSNLNSPLHF. Together with reference TRBV5-6 and TRBJ1-6, the CDR3 gives the full variable domain: DAGVTQSPTHLIKTRGQQVTLRCSPKSGHDTVSWYQQALGQGPQFIFQYYEEEERQRGNFPDRFSGHQFPNYSSELNVNALLLGDSALYLCASSSNLNSPLHFGNGTRLTVT.

The chain uses TRBV4-2 and TRBJ2-2, with D perhaps matching TRBD2 (6 bases). Trimming left V 6 bases short and J 3 bases short, with 11 bases between. The CDR3 covers 14 residues. CDR1 and CDR2 (germline): LGHNA, YNFKEQ. This CDR3 reads CASRRESYTGELFF. The CDR3, as DNA: TGTGCCAGCAGACGGGAGTCGTACACCGGGGAGCTGTTTTTT.

The chain employs TRBV2 and TRBJ1-1; D is unresolved. V was trimmed by 3 bases and J by 0 bases, leaving 11 bases between them. The CDR3 length is 15 residues. CDR1 and CDR2 (germline): SNHLY, FYNNEI. The CDR3 spells CASSDRRVMNTEAFF. CDR3 DNA sequence: TGTGCCAGCAGTGATCGGAGAGTCATGAACACTGAAGCTTTCTTT.